The clone carrying this T cell receptor (beta chain) was seen more than once but under ten times. Its cognate antigen is unknown. The data belong to a study of T cells in Graves' hyperthyroidism and ophthalmopathy. General study results and limits: In the blood, most expanded thyroid clonotypes above 0.001 appeared as well.

Subjects aged 18 to 65 presented with newly diagnosed hyperthyroidism of less than 2 months' duration. With 5 bases clipped from V and 4 bases from J, the junction kept 11 bases outside the gene matches. CDR1 DFQATT and CDR2 SNEGSKA come from the germline V gene (reference sequence). The CDR3 runs 14 residues. Amplification targeted TCR beta CDR3 regions from RNA transcripts. The HTBI set primed first-round TCR CDR3 RT-PCR. In TCRdb, the multiplex PCR reads were re-called with MiXCR into one record per CDR3 protein. The repertoire holds 300,000 to 400,000 distinct CDR3 sequences, with roughly 13% as singletons.

This TCR was sampled from a woman in her twenties or thirties with Graves' hyperthyroidism. The sequencing sample was made of blood. The chain employs TRBV20-1 and TRBJ2-7, with 7 bases lining up with TRBD1. Written as DNA, the CDR3 is TGCAGTGCTCCACCCCCGGGACAGAAATACGAGCAGTACTTC. Amino acids: CSAPPPGQKYEQYF.